This T cell receptor beta chain was sequenced during a study of T cells in Graves' hyperthyroidism and ophthalmopathy. Using RNA transcripts as the source, TCR beta CDR3 regions were amplified. TCR CDR3 underwent first-round RT-PCR with the HTBI primer set. TCRdb redid the calling of the multiplex PCR reads with MiXCR, one entry per CDR3 protein. This sample has 600,000 to 650,000 distinct CDR3 sequences; around 15% occur once, and the top ten carry around 3.9%. This clonotype was found many times. With V trimmed by 6 bases and J by 2 bases, 0 bases remained unmatched. Per the germline V gene, CDR1 is MNHNS and CDR2 is SASEGT. The length of the CDR3 is 13 residues.

The rearrangement uses TRBV6-1 and TRBJ2-7, with 11 bases matching TRBD2. The sequenced sample was blood. The receptor's source is a woman between 25 and 40 years old with Graves' hyperthyroidism. The CDR3 nucleotides are TGTGCCAGCAGGGGACTAGCGGCCTACGAGCAGTACTTC. Translated, it gives CASRGLAAYEQYF.